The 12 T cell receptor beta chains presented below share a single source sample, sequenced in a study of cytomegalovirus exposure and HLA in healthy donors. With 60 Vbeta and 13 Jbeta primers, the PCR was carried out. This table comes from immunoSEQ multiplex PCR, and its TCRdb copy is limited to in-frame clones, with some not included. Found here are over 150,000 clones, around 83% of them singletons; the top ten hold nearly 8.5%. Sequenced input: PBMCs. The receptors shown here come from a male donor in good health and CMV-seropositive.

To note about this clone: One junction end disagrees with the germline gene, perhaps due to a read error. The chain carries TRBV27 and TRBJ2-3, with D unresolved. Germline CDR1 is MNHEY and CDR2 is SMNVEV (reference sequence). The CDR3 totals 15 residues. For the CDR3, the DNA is TGTGCCAGCAGTTTATTACCTCGAAGCACGGATACGCAGTATTTT. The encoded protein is CASSLLPRSTDTQYF.

The CDR3 loop reads CASSLGGGPGGYTF. The CDR3, as DNA: TGTGCCAGCAGTTTAGGGGGGGGGCCGGGTGGCTACACCTTC. The chain combines TRBV28 with TRBJ1-2; TRBD1 is a possible D gene (6 bases). The CDR3 is 14 residues long. V was trimmed by 2 bases and J by 7 bases, leaving 14 bases between them. CDR1 MDHEN and CDR2 SYDVKM come from the germline V gene.

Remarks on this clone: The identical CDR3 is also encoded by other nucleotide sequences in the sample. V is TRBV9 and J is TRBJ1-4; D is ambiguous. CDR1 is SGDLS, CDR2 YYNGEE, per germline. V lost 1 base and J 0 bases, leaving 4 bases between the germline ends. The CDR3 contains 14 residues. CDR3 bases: TGTGCCAGCAGCGTAACAGCAACTAATGAAAAACTGTTTTTT. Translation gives CASSVTATNEKLFF.

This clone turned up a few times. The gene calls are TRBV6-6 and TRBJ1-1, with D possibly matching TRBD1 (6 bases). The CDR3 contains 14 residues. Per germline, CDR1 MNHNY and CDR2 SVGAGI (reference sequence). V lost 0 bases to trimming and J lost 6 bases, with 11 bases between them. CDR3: CASSYSPGVAEAFF. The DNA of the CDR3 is TGTGCCAGCAGTTACTCGCCAGGGGTGGCTGAAGCTTTCTTT.

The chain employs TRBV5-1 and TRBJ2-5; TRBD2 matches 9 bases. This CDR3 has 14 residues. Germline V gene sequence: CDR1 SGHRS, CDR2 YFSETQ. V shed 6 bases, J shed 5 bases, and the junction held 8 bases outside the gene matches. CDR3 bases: TGCGCCAGCACCGCGGGGAGCGGGAGGGAGACCCAGTACTTC. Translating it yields CASTAGSGRETQYF.

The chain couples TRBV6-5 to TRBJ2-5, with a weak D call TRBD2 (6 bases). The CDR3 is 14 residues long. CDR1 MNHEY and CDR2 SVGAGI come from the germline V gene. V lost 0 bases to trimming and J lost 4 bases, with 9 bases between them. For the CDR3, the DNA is TGTGCCAGCAGTTACTCCTCGGGGGTAGAGACCCAGTACTTC. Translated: CASSYSSGVETQYF.

CDR3 protein: CASSLLGIGAYEQYF. The CDR3 DNA is TGCGCCAGCAGCTTGCTGGGAATAGGGGCCTACGAGCAGTACTTC. The rearrangement uses TRBV5-1 and TRBJ2-7; D is perhaps TRBD1 (5 bases). This CDR3 has 15 residues. CDR1 and CDR2 from the germline V gene are SGHRS and YFSETQ. V gave up 1 base and J gave up 2 bases, with 13 bases separating them.

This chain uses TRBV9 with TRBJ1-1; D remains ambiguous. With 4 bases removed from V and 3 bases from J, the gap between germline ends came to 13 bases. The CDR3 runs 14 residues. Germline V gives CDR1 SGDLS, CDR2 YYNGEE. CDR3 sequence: CASSLQLDYTEAFF. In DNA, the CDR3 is TGTGCCAGCAGCCTCCAACTGGACTACACTGAAGCTTTCTTT.

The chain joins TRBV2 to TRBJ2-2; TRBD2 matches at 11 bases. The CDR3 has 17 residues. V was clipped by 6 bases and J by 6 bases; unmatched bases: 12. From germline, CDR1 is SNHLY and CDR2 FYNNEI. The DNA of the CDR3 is TGTGCCAGCAGGACTAGCGGGAAGGGATTGGGCCCCGGGGAGCTGTTTTTT. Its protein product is CASRTSGKGLGPGELFF.

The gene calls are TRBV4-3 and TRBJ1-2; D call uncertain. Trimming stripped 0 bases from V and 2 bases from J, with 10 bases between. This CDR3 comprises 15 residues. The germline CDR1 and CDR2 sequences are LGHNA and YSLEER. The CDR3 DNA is TGCGCCAGCAGCCAAGACAGGCAACCGAACTATGGCTACACCTTC. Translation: CASSQDRQPNYGYTF.

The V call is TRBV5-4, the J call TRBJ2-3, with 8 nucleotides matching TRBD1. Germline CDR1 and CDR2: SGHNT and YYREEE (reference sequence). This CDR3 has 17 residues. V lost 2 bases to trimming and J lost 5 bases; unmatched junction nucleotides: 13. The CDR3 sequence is CASSFPPDRVSRDTQYF. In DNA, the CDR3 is TGTGCCAGCAGCTTTCCCCCGGACAGGGTTTCAAGAGATACGCAGTATTTT.

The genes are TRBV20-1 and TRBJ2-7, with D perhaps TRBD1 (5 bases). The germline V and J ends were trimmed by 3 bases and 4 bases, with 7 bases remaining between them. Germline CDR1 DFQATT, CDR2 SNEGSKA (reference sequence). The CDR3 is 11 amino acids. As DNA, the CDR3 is TGCAGTGCTAGGGCAGGGTACGAGCAGTACTTC. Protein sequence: CSARAGYEQYF.